The 9 T cell receptor beta chains given below trace back to one sample, sequenced in a study of blood T cell repertoires in COVID-19. Method: immunoSEQ multiplex PCR; TCRdb's copy keeps in-frame clones and lacks some. The table includes approximately 250,000 clones, roughly 86% detected once. Sequencing used peripheral blood. The receptors stem from a woman aged 80 or over with COVID-19, enrolled during active disease.

The chain is built from TRBV3-1 (or the pseudogene TRBV3-2) and TRBJ1-2; tentative D call: TRBD1 (5 bases). From germline, CDR1 is LGHDT and CDR2 YNNKEL (reference sequence). CDR3 length: 16 residues. V dropped 2 bases and J dropped 2 bases, with 15 bases sitting between them. CDR3 residues: CASSQTPGTLNYGYTF. The CDR3 DNA reads as TGTGCCAGCAGCCAAACCCCCGGGACTCTAAACTATGGCTACACCTTC.

This chain connects TRBV20-1 to TRBJ2-7; D is perhaps TRBD2 (6 bases). Germline CDR1 is DFQATT and CDR2 is SNEGSKA (reference sequence). Trimming removed 6 bases from V and 6 bases from J, with 9 bases in between. The CDR3 is 10 amino acids. The CDR3 sequence is CSAGGGEQYV. The CDR3 nucleotides are TGCAGTGCGGGGGGAGGCGAGCAGTACGTC.

In DNA form, the CDR3 reads TGCGCCAGCAGCCACCCGGGACTGCGGGCTGCCACTGAAGCTTTCTTT. Residues: CASSHPGLRAATEAFF. The chain joins TRBV10-2 to TRBJ1-1; perhaps TRBD1 as D (5 bases). The germline V gene encodes CDR1 WSHSY and CDR2 SAAADI. V shed 6 bases and J shed 4 bases, with 21 bases lying between them. This CDR3 region has 16 residues.

The gene calls are TRBV19 and TRBJ1-4; D unclear. Trimming took off 9 bases at V and 8 bases at J, with 10 bases between the two ends. The CDR3 sequence is 11 residues long. CDR1 is LNHDA and CDR2 is SQIVND in the germline V gene (reference sequence). CDR3 DNA sequence: TGTGCCAGCCGTGGTCAGGAAAAACTGTTTTTT. Encoded protein: CASRGQEKLFF.

This rearrangement joins TRBV14 to TRBJ2-7; the D is unclear. This CDR3 has 13 residues. Germline CDR1 and CDR2: SGHDN and FVKESK. V lost 2 bases, J lost 3 bases, and 8 bases lay in between. The chain's CDR3 is CASSQINSYEQYV. The CDR3 DNA sequence: TGTGCCAGCAGCCAAATTAACAGCTACGAGCAGTACGTC.

The chain joins TRBV6-1 to TRBJ1-2; 7 positions match TRBD1. J gave up 0 bases and V 3 bases, and 10 bases lay outside the gene matches. The CDR3 covers 17 residues. CDR1 MNHNS and CDR2 SASEGT come from the germline V gene. In DNA, the CDR3 is TGTGCCAGCAGTGAGCGACAGGGATGGGGCCCTAACTATGGCTACACCTTC. Translated, it gives CASSERQGWGPNYGYTF.

The V and J genes are TRBV12-3 or TRBV12-4 and TRBJ1-1; TRBD1 matches 10 bases. V was clipped by 6 bases and J by 7 bases; unmatched bases: 5. The CDR3 contains 13 residues. The CDR3 here is CASRDRGSSEAFF. DNA of the CDR3: TGTGCCAGCAGGGACAGGGGGAGCAGTGAAGCTTTCTTT.

V and J are TRBV10-3 and TRBJ1-2; 7 positions match TRBD1. J lost 8 bases, V lost 7 bases, and 13 bases had no gene match. Germline values: CDR1 ENHRY, CDR2 SYGVKD. CDR3 length: 14 amino acids. The CDR3 coding sequence is TGTGCCATCACCCACGGGACAGTCCTAGGAGGCTACACCTTC. This encodes CAITHGTVLGGYTF.

This clone turned up a few times. The chain links TRBV28 to TRBJ1-2; tentative D call: TRBD1 (6 bases). From germline, CDR1 is MDHEN and CDR2 SYDVKM. This CDR3 comprises 15 residues. Between the trimmed V and J ends, which lost 8 bases and 4 bases, there was a span of 20 bases. CDR3: CASLSGTKAFYGYTF. The CDR3 DNA reads TGTGCCAGCCTATCCGGGACAAAGGCTTTCTATGGCTACACCTTC.